This T cell receptor beta chain was captured in a study of OX40 agonist ivuxolimab in advanced cancers. On the study more broadly: Prior anti-PD-1, anti-PD-L1 or anti-CTLA-4 therapy did not bar entry, and around 39% had some.

CDR3 length equals 14 residues. The ends were cut back, 5 bases at V and 3 bases at J, with 12 bases in the middle. Germline CDR1 and CDR2: LGHNA and YSLEER. Profiled with immunoSEQ multiplex PCR; TCRdb holds only in-frame clones, not every one. The data hold under 90,000 clones, with approximately 85% observed a single time. Study results and limitations: CD8+ T cells averaged more expanded clones than CD4+. Among expanded peripheral T cells, antigen specificity went undetermined. Dose levels from 0.1 to 3.0 mg/kg saw CD4+ and CD8+ blood T cells expand clonally by week 6.

On this clone: Its specificity is unknown.

Material: CD4+ or CD8+ T cells sorted from blood, obtained in a trial of the OX40 agonist ivuxolimab. The receptor was derived from an adult with an advanced solid tumor such as melanoma, head and neck, liver or kidney cancer. V is TRBV4-3 and J is TRBJ2-3; D is ambiguous. The CDR3 DNA reads as TGCGCCAGCAGCTCCCAGGTGGGGACAGATACGCAGTATTTT. Translated, it gives CASSSQVGTDTQYF.